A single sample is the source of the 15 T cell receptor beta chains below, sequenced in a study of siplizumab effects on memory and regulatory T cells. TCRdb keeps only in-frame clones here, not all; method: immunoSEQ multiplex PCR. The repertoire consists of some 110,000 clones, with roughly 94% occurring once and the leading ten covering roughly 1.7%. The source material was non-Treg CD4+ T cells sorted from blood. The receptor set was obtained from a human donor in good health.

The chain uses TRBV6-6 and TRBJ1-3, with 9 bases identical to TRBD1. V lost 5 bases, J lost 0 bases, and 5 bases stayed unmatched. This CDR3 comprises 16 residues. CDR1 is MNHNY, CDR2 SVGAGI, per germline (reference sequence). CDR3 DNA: TGTGCCAGCAGTGGGGGACAGGGCTTCTCTGGAAACACCATATATTTT. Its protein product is CASSGGQGFSGNTIYF.

This CDR3 is CASSQEGGRNTQYF. CDR3 coding DNA: TGCGCCAGCAGCCAAGAGGGGGGACGAAATACGCAGTATTTT. The chain is built from TRBV4-1 and TRBJ2-3; possibly TRBD2 for D (6 bases). Germline CDR1 is MGHRA and CDR2 is YSYEKL. V shed 0 bases and J shed 7 bases, with 11 bases lying between them. This CDR3 spans 14 amino acids.

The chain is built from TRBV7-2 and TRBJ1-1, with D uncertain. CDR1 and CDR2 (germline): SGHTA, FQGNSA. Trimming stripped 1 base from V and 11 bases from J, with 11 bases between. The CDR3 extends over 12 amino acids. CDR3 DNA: TGTGCCAGCAGCTTAGGAGGCACTCACGCTTTCTTT. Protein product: CASSLGGTHAFF.

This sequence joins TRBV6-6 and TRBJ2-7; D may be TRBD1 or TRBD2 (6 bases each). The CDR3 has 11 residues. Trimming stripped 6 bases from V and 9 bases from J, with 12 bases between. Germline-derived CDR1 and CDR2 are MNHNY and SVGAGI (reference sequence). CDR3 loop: CASSSTGAQYF. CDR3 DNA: TGTGCCAGCAGCTCCACGGGGGCGCAGTACTTC.

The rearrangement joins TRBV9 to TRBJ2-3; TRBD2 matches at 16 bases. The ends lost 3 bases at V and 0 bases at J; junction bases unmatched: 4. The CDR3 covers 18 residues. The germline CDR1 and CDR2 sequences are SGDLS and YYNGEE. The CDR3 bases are TGTGCCAGCAGCGCGGGACTAGCGGGGGGGCGTAGCACAGATACGCAGTATTTT. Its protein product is CASSAGLAGGRSTDTQYF.

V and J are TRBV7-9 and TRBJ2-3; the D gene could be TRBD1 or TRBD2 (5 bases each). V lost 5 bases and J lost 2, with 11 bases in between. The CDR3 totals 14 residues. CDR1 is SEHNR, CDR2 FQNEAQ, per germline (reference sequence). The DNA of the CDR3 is TGTGCCAGCAGCCGGTTGGGGGACACAGATACGCAGTATTTT. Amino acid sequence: CASSRLGDTDTQYF.

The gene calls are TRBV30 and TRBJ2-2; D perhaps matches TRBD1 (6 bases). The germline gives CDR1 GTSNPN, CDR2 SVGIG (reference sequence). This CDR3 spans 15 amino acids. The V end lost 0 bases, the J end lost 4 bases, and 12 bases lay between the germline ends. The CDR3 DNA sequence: TGTGCCTGGAGTGTACCCAGGGGCTCCACCGGGGAGCTGTTTTTT. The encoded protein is CAWSVPRGSTGELFF.

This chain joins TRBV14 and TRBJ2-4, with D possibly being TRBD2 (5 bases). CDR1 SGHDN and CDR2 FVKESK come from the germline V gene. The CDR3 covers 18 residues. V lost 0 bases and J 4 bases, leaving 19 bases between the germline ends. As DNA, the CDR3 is TGTGCCAGCAGCCAAGACCAGCTAGCACCCGACTCAAAAAACATTCAGTACTTC. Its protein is CASSQDQLAPDSKNIQYF.

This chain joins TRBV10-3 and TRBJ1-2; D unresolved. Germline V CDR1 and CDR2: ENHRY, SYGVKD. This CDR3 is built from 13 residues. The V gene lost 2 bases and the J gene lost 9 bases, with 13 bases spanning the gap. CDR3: CAISELEGTSYTF. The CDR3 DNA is TGTGCCATCAGTGAGCTCGAGGGTACGAGCTACACCTTC.

The CDR3 sequence: CSVLPGSGGEKLFF. CDR3 sequence (DNA): TGCAGCGTCCTTCCGGGCTCTGGGGGTGAAAAACTGTTTTTT. The chain has TRBV29-1 and TRBJ1-4, with TRBD1 as a possible D gene (5 bases). Trimming removed 6 bases from V and 7 bases from J, with 18 bases in between. The CDR3 runs to 14 residues. Germline-derived CDR1 and CDR2 are SQVTM and ANQGSEA.

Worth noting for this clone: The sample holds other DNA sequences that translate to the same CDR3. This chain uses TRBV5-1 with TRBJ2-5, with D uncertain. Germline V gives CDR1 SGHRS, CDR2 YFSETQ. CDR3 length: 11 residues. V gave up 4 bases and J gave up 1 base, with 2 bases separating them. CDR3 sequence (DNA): TGCGCCAGCAGCCTCCAAGAGACCCAGTACTTC. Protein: CASSLQETQYF.

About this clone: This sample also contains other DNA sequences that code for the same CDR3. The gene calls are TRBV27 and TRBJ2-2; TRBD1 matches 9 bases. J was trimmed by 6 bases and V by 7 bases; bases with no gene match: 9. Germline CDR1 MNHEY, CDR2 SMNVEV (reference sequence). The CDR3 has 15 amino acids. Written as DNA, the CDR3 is TGTGCCAGCAACCCCGGACAGGGGATTCCCGGGGAGCTGTTTTTT. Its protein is CASNPGQGIPGELFF.

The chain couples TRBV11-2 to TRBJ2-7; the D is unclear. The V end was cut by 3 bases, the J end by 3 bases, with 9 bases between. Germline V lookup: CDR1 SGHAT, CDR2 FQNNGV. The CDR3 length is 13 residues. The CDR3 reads CASSFRGGYEQYF. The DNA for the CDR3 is TGTGCCAGCAGCTTCCGAGGCGGCTACGAGCAGTACTTC.

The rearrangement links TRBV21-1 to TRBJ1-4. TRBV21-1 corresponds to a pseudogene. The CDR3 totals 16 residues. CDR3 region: CASSKVWRGGSEKLFF. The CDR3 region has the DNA TGTGCCAGCAGCAAAGTTTGGCGGGGAGGTAGTGAAAAACTGTTTTTT.

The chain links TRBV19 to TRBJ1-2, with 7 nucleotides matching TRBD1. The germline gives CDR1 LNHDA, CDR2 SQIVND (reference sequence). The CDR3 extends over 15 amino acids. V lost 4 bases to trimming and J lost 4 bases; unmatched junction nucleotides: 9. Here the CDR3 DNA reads TGTGCCAGTAGTAGAGACAGGGCATTTGGCTATGGCTACACCTTC. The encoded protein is CASSRDRAFGYGYTF.